Listed below are T cell receptor beta chains from one sample, sequenced in a study of glioma-infiltrating T cells. TCRdb re-derived calls from the multiplex PCR reads in MiXCR, one entry per CDR3 protein. In the table there are under 130,000 distinct CDR3 sequences, about 30% of which are singletons. Sequenced: glioma tissue, nonneoplastic brain tissue, or PBMCs (not recorded which). The receptors were gathered from a human donor with low-grade glioma or glioblastoma, undergoing nonglioma brain surgery, or in good health (not recorded which). CDR3s include the opening cysteine and the closing phenylalanine or tryptophan. A D gene is named only where the DNA matches it firmly. Size tells how often a clone was seen (once, few, many) or the class of an expanded clone, and some rows leave it out.

CASSLYTAPMNTEAFF	TGTGCCAGCAGTTTATACACTGCCCCCATGAACACTGAAGCTTTCTTT	many	16	NA	TRBV28	TRBJ1-1
CASSWTGPLREPQNF	TGTGCCAGCAGCTGGACGGGCCCGCTAAGGGAACCCCAGAATTTT	once	15	NA	TRBV7-8	TRBJ1-5
CASREGTAGMNNQPQHF	TGTGCCAGTAGAGAGGGCACGGCAGGGATGAACAATCAGCCCCAGCATTTT	many	17	NA	TRBV19	TRBJ1-5
CASSLVPGVSYTF	TGTGCCAGCAGTTTAGTGCCGGGCGTGTCTTACACCTTC	NA	13	NA	TRBV12-3/TRBV12-4	TRBJ1-2
CASSPYGTGYSTDTQYF	TGCGCCAGCAGCCCCTATGGGACAGGCTACAGCACAGATACGCAGTATTTT	NA	17	TRBD1	TRBV5-1	TRBJ2-3
CSARDPGQANYGYTF	TGCAGTGCTAGAGATCCGGGACAGGCCAACTATGGCTACACCTTC	many	15	TRBD1	TRBV20-1	TRBJ1-2
CASSASGNEQFF	TGTGCCAGCAGCGCATCGGGGAATGAGCAGTTCTTC	few	12	NA	TRBV7-3	TRBJ2-1
CSAELPGQGTDTQYF	TGCAGTGCGGAGCTCCCGGGACAGGGGACAGATACGCAGTATTTT	many	15	TRBD1	TRBV20-1	TRBJ2-3
CASGQSGGTGGETQYF	TGTGCCAGCGGCCAGAGCGGGGGCACGGGGGGGGAGACCCAGTACTTC	few	16	TRBD2	TRBV7-9	TRBJ2-5
CASSQGGGLGAKNIQYF	TGTGCCAGCAGTCAGGGGGGGGGGCTGGGAGCCAAAAACATTCAGTACTTC	many	17	NA	TRBV28	TRBJ2-4
CASRQGKSNEQFF	TGTGCCAGCAGACAGGGGAAATCAAATGAGCAGTTCTTC	many	13	TRBD1	TRBV2	TRBJ2-1
CAGSPKGVGGGNTIYF	TGCGCCGGCAGCCCGAAAGGAGTGGGGGGTGGAAACACCATATATTTT	NA	16	NA	TRBV4-1	TRBJ1-3
CASRRQGLGNTIYF	TGTGCCAGCAGGAGACAGGGACTTGGAAACACCATATATTTT	few	14	TRBD1	TRBV12-3/TRBV12-4	TRBJ1-3
CASSPKKLVQETQYF	TGTGCCAGCTCACCGAAGAAGCTTGTACAAGAGACCCAGTACTTC	few	15	NA	TRBV18	TRBJ2-5
CASIKDRDNWTQYF	TGTGCCAGCATCAAGGACAGAGATAATTGGACCCAGTACTTC	NA	14	NA	TRBV6-1	TRBJ2-5
CASSGGQGERGYTF	TGTGCCAGCTCAGGGGGACAGGGGGAACGCGGCTACACCTTC	many	14	TRBD1	TRBV18	TRBJ1-2
CSARGLAGGPGRSQYF	TGCAGTGCTAGAGGCCTAGCGGGGGGCCCGGGCCGGTCCCAGTACTTC	many	16	TRBD2	TRBV20-1	TRBJ2-5
CASSRRGFEANYGYTF	TGTGCCAGCAGCCGGCGGGGGTTCGAAGCTAACTATGGCTACACCTTC	NA	16	NA	TRBV28	TRBJ1-2
CASRFSWYGPYEQYF	TGTGCCAGCAGGTTTTCGTGGTACGGGCCCTACGAGCAGTACTTC	NA	15	NA	TRBV11-2	TRBJ2-7
CASSSERAYEQYF	TGTGCCAGCAGCTCCGAGAGGGCCTACGAGCAGTACTTC	many	13	NA	TRBV7-2	TRBJ2-7
CASRGDRGKNSEQFF	TGTGCCAGCAGAGGGGACAGGGGTAAAAACAGTGAGCAGTTCTTC	NA	15	TRBD1	TRBV2	TRBJ2-1
CASSTGNSNQPQHF	TGTGCCAGCAGCACAGGGAATAGCAATCAGCCCCAGCATTTT	NA	14	NA	TRBV9	TRBJ1-5
CSARDPQGSGNTIYF	TGCAGTGCTAGAGATCCTCAGGGGTCTGGAAACACCATATATTTT	many	15	NA	TRBV20-1	TRBJ1-3
CASSLGHPNTEAFF	TGCGCCAGCAGCCTGGGGCACCCGAACACTGAAGCTTTCTTT	few	14	NA	TRBV4-3	TRBJ1-1
CASSPGTGGTGELFF	TGCGCCAGCAGCCCCGGGACAGGGGGCACCGGGGAGCTGTTTTTT	few	15	TRBD1	TRBV4-3	TRBJ2-2
CASSSSGATDTQYF	TGTGCCAGCAGCAGTTCGGGAGCCACAGATACGCAGTATTTT	many	14	NA	TRBV7-9	TRBJ2-3
CASSLGTGNEAFF	TGCGCCAGCAGCTTGGGAACAGGGAATGAAGCTTTCTTT	NA	13	NA	TRBV5-1	TRBJ1-1
CSSRAQDTQYF	TGCAGTTCTAGAGCCCAAGATACCCAGTACTTC	NA	11	NA	TRBV20-1	TRBJ2-5
CASSVVDSRRDEAFF	TGTGCCAGCAGTGTCGTGGACAGCCGGCGAGACGAAGCTTTCTTT	many	15	NA	TRBV25-1	TRBJ1-1
CASSLLDGGNQPQHF	TGTGCCAGCAGCTTACTTGACGGGGGGAATCAGCCCCAGCATTTT	many	15	NA	TRBV7-6	TRBJ1-5
CASSLGVGGSNSPLHF	TGTGCCAGCAGCTTAGGAGTAGGGGGGAGTAATTCACCCCTCCACTTT	NA	16	NA	TRBV7-3	TRBJ1-6
CSARRYSNQPQHF	TGCAGTGCTAGGCGCTATAGCAATCAGCCCCAGCATTTT	many	13	NA	TRBV20-1	TRBJ1-5
CASGRSGWQPQHF	TGTGCTAGTGGTCGCTCCGGTTGGCAGCCCCAGCATTTT	few	13	NA	TRBV12-5	TRBJ1-5
CASSLGAGGTDTQYF	TGTGCCAGCAGCTTAGGAGCGGGGGGCACAGATACGCAGTATTTT	few	15	TRBD2	TRBV7-2	TRBJ2-3
CASSLGTSSDTQYF	TGTGCCAGCAGCTTAGGAACTAGCTCAGATACGCAGTATTTT	few	14	NA	TRBV7-9	TRBJ2-3
CANTPTSGANVLTF	TGTGCCAATACACCGACCTCTGGGGCCAACGTCCTGACTTTC	once	14	NA	TRBV11-2	TRBJ2-6
CASSQDAESPMF	TGTGCCAGCAGCCAAGATGCCGAATCCCCGATGTTT	many	12	NA	TRBV4-2	TRBJ1-3
CASSVRDRGPGANVLTF	TGTGCCAGTAGTGTCCGGGACAGGGGGCCTGGGGCCAACGTCCTGACTTTC	few	17	TRBD1	TRBV19	TRBJ2-6
CASERTALNSPLHF	TGTGCCAGCGAAAGGACAGCGCTTAATTCACCCCTCCACTTT	NA	14	NA	TRBV2	TRBJ1-6
CASQRILQQNQPQHF	TGTGCCAGCCAACGAATTTTACAGCAAAATCAGCCCCAGCATTTT	few	15	NA	TRBV18	TRBJ1-5
CASNVRAGDNVLTF	TGTGCCAGCAACGTTAGGGCTGGGGACAACGTCCTGACTTTC	NA	14	NA	TRBV28	TRBJ2-6
CASSLSPVGNSGDTIYF	TGTGCCAGCAGCTTATCCCCGGTTGGGAACTCTGGAGACACCATATATTTT	once	17	NA	TRBV7-3	TRBJ1-3
CASSSGPRGTINQPQHF	TGTGCCAGCAGTTCGGGACCGCGGGGAACCATCAATCAGCCCCAGCATTTT	NA	17	NA	TRBV27	TRBJ1-5
CASSGSSGIYEQYF	TGTGCCAGCAGCGGTAGTTCGGGAATCTACGAGCAGTACTTC	NA	14	NA	TRBV9	TRBJ2-7
CASRQANYGYTF	TGTGCCAGCAGGCAAGCTAACTATGGCTACACCTTC	many	12	NA	TRBV2	TRBJ1-2
CASSIETGYGYTF	TGTGCCAGTAGTATCGAAACAGGCTATGGCTACACCTTC	many	13	NA	TRBV19	TRBJ1-2
CSVLGTGNTGELFF	TGCAGCGTTCTGGGGACAGGGAACACCGGGGAGCTGTTTTTT	few	14	TRBD1	TRBV29-1	TRBJ2-2
CASSQAVHTNYGYTF	TGTGCCAGCAGCCAAGCGGTCCATACTAACTATGGCTACACCTTC	NA	15	NA	TRBV3-1	TRBJ1-2
CASSEGEGEAYEQYF	TGTGCCAGCAGTGAGGGAGAGGGTGAGGCCTACGAGCAGTACTTC	NA	15	NA	TRBV6-1	TRBJ2-7
CASSSQTGTGNQPQHF	TGTGCCAGCAGTTCACAAACCGGGACAGGGAATCAGCCCCAGCATTTT	many	16	TRBD1	TRBV6-1	TRBJ1-5
CASSPSSSNQPQHF	TGTGCCAGCTCACCGAGCAGTAGCAATCAGCCCCAGCATTTT	NA	14	NA	TRBV18	TRBJ1-5